The next 31 T cell receptor beta chains were all read from a single sample in a study of blood T cells in healthy people across ages. A sample-barcoded 5' primer and a J-beta primer mix were used in a second PCR of roughly 7 to 11 cycles. TCRdb reprocessed the 5' RACE reads via MiXCR and lists one record per CDR3 protein. The table has around 1,000,000 distinct CDR3 sequences, under 30% seen once. The same specimen was also included in a second study, on T cells of mothers and their children.

Sequencing used blood. These receptors were collected from a girl aged 2-10 years in good health.

The chain couples TRBV10-3 to TRBJ1-5; the match to TRBD1 covers 11 bases. The J segment lost 4 bases and the V segment lost 4 bases, leaving 6 bases of the junction unmatched. The CDR3 length is 16 residues. Germline V gene data show CDR1 as ENHRY and CDR2 as SYGVKD. DNA for the CDR3: TGTGCCATCAGTGCAGTGGGGACAGGGGGTAATCAGCCCCAGCATTTT. Protein: CAISAVGTGGNQPQHF.

This clonotype was seen more than once but under ten times. The chain couples TRBV25-1 to TRBJ2-5; maybe TRBD1 (6 bases). Per germline, CDR1 MGHDK and CDR2 SYGVNS. V was cut by 3 bases and J by 3 bases, with 11 bases left in between. The CDR3 sequence is 14 residues long. CDR3 sequence (DNA): TGTGCCAGCAGTGATTGGGGGACAAAAGAGACCCAGTACTTC. Protein: CASSDWGTKETQYF.

This clonotype was observed a handful of times. V and J are TRBV12-3 or TRBV12-4 and TRBJ2-6; 8 bases are shared with TRBD1. The CDR3 loop spans 19 amino acids. Trimming took 3 bases from V and 0 from J; bases not matched to a gene: 10. The DNA for the CDR3 is TGTGCCAGCAGTTTTGTTGCAGGGGGCCTCTACTCTGGGGCCAACGTCCTGACTTTC. Protein: CASSFVAGGLYSGANVLTF.

Only a few counts were recorded for this clonotype. The chain combines TRBV12-3 or TRBV12-4 with TRBJ1-1; possible D gene TRBD1, 6 bases. The CDR3 runs 14 residues. Trimming removed 6 bases at V and 0 bases at J, with 11 bases between. The chain's CDR3 is CASSHAGVNTEAFF. DNA for the CDR3: TGTGCCAGCAGCCACGCAGGGGTGAACACTGAAGCTTTCTTT.

This clonotype came up a few times. The V and J genes are TRBV20-1 and TRBJ2-1; no clear D. Germline CDR1 reads DFQATT; CDR2 reads SNEGSKA (reference sequence). CDR3 length equals 14 residues. The V and J ends lost 5 bases and 0 bases respectively, with 11 bases between them. This CDR3 reads CSASPGGSYNEQFF. CDR3 nucleotide sequence: TGCAGTGCTTCCCCAGGTGGCTCCTACAATGAGCAGTTCTTC.

V and J are TRBV3-1 and TRBJ2-1, with D maybe TRBD1 (6 bases). Looked up from germline, CDR1 is LGHDT and CDR2 is YNNKEL (reference sequence). This CDR3 comprises 15 residues. Trimming cost V 0 bases and J 0 bases, with 6 bases left between them. The CDR3 bases are TGTGCCAGCAGCCAAGAACAGGGCTCCTACAATGAGCAGTTCTTC. It yields the protein CASSQEQGSYNEQFF.

As concerns this clonotype: An end of the junction differs from the germline gene, which may be a read error. This chain joins TRBV20-1 and TRBJ2-5; 8 bases align to TRBD2. The CDR3 has 14 amino acids. Per the germline V gene, CDR1 is DFQATT and CDR2 is SNEGSKA (reference sequence). The CDR3 sequence: CSAEPSGPQETLYF. In nucleotides, the CDR3 is TGCAGTGCCGAACCTAGCGGGCCACAAGAGACCCTGTACTTC.

J is TRBJ2-1 and V is TRBV7-9; 12 bases fit TRBD2. V lost 5 bases, J lost 6 bases, and 11 bases stayed unmatched. The CDR3 runs 17 residues. The germline gives CDR1 SEHNR, CDR2 FQNEAQ (reference sequence). The CDR3 protein is CASSLPLTSGSPNEQFF. CDR3 sequence (DNA): TGTGCCAGCAGCCTGCCTTTGACTAGCGGGAGTCCCAATGAGCAGTTCTTC.

This clonotype was recorded a few times. This chain links TRBV20-1 with TRBJ2-3; D gene uncertain. The length of the CDR3 is 16 residues. Germline loops: CDR1 DFQATT, CDR2 SNEGSKA (reference sequence). V dropped 0 bases and J dropped 0 bases, with 13 bases sitting between them. CDR3 in DNA: TGCAGTGCTAGAGAGGCTGGGGTTCCTAGCACAGATACGCAGTATTTT. This sequence encodes CSAREAGVPSTDTQYF.

This chain uses TRBV20-1 with TRBJ2-1, with 7 nucleotides matching TRBD1. CDR3 size: 14 residues. Trimming took 5 bases from V and 3 from J; bases not matched to a gene: 7. Germline V gives CDR1 DFQATT, CDR2 SNEGSKA (reference sequence). The CDR3 is CSAHTGDDYNEQFF. CDR3 DNA: TGCAGTGCTCATACAGGGGACGACTACAATGAGCAGTTCTTC.

Here the CDR3 DNA reads TGTGCCAGCAGCCAAGATCGAGCCGCAGGGGAGCTGTTTTTT. It yields the protein CASSQDRAAGELFF. The rearrangement joins TRBV4-2 to TRBJ2-2; the D is unclear. The V end lost 0 bases, the J end lost 8 bases, and 10 bases lay between the germline ends. The V gene's germline CDR1 is LGHNA and CDR2 YNFKEQ. The CDR3 sequence is 14 residues long.

This clonotype was detected only a few times. The chain links TRBV13 to TRBJ2-5; either TRBD1 or TRBD2 may supply D (5 bases each). Gene TRBJ2-7 matches the end of the DNA better, so the J call may be wrong. From germline, CDR1 is PRHDT and CDR2 FYEKMQ (reference sequence). This CDR3 has 15 amino acids. CDR3 sequence (DNA): TGTGCCAGCAGACCAGCCGGGACCGAATCCTACGAGCAGTACTTC. Translating it yields CASRPAGTESYEQYF.

This clonotype occurred a few times. The rearrangement uses TRBV14 and TRBJ2-5; tentatively, D is TRBD1 or TRBD2 (5 bases each). The tail of the sequence fits TRBJ2-7 better, so the J call may be wrong. The CDR3 totals 14 residues. Germline V gene lookup returns CDR1 SGHDN and CDR2 FVKESK. DNA for the CDR3: TGTGCCAGCAGCCAAGAGGTGGGACCCTACGAGCAGTACTTC. It yields the protein CASSQEVGPYEQYF.

This clonotype was seen only a few times. The chain recombines TRBV3-1 with TRBJ2-1; TRBD2 matches at 14 bases. V shed 1 base, J shed 15 bases, and the junction held 8 bases outside the gene matches. Germline V CDR1 and CDR2: LGHDT, YNNKEL (reference sequence). The CDR3 spans 15 residues. The CDR3 loop reads CASSQATSGGARRFF. CDR3 bases: TGTGCCAGCAGCCAAGCGACTAGCGGGGGGGCTCGACGGTTCTTC.

J is TRBJ2-1 and V is TRBV7-9; D is possibly TRBD2 (5 bases). CDR3 length: 11 amino acids. The germline V and J ends were trimmed by 4 bases and 10 bases, with 8 bases remaining between them. CDR1 and CDR2 from the germline V gene are SEHNR and FQNEAQ (reference sequence). CDR3 sequence reads: CASSYGKEQFF. The CDR3 DNA is TGTGCCAGCAGCTACGGGAAGGAGCAGTTCTTC.

The rearrangement uses TRBV15 and TRBJ2-5; 7 bases are shared with TRBD2. The end of the DNA is better explained by TRBJ2-7, so the J call may be wrong. Germline V lookup: CDR1 LNHNV, CDR2 YYDKDF (reference sequence). The CDR3 runs 15 residues. CDR3 loop: CATSRDFQGGYEQYF. DNA for the CDR3: TGTGCCACCAGCAGAGATTTCCAGGGAGGGTACGAGCAGTACTTC.

Only a few counts were recorded for this clonotype. This chain uses TRBV7-2 with TRBJ2-1; TRBD2 agrees at 7 bases. The DNA end is a closer match to TRBJ2-7, so the J assignment may be wrong. This CDR3 is 14 amino acids long. Germline V gives CDR1 SGHTA, CDR2 FQGNSA. The CDR3 DNA reads TGTGCCAGCAGCGCAGACAGCGGGGCCTACGAGCAGTACTTC. Translation gives CASSADSGAYEQYF.

In this sample, this clonotype turned up a few times. This sequence joins TRBV7-3 and TRBJ2-5; D is perhaps TRBD2 (5 bases). The J call may be in error: the DNA end matches TRBJ2-1 better. Germline V gives CDR1 SGHTA, CDR2 FQGTGA. This CDR3 has 16 amino acids. The CDR3 nucleotides are TGTGCCAGCAGCTTATCTGGTCCGGCGGGTGCGAATGAGCAGTTCTTC. It specifies CASSLSGPAGANEQFF.

This clonotype turned up a few times. The chain recombines TRBV3-1 with TRBJ2-5; 9 bases align to TRBD2. Trimming took 0 bases from V and 2 from J; bases not matched to a gene: 4. The germline V gene encodes CDR1 LGHDT and CDR2 YNNKEL (reference sequence). This CDR3 has 16 residues. CDR3 protein: CASSQDLAGPQETQYF. In DNA form, the CDR3 reads TGTGCCAGCAGCCAAGACCTAGCGGGGCCACAAGAGACCCAGTACTTC.

This clonotype was seen only a few times. The V and J genes are TRBV20-1 and TRBJ1-2; 11 bases are a match to TRBD1. With 3 bases clipped from V and 5 bases from J, the junction kept 11 bases outside the gene matches. Germline V CDR1 and CDR2: DFQATT, SNEGSKA (reference sequence). The CDR3 has 16 residues. The CDR3 DNA is TGCAGTGCTAGGGAAACACCCGGGACAGGGGGTTATGGCTACACCTTC. Its protein is CSARETPGTGGYGYTF.

This clonotype has more than one count but fewer than ten. The CDR3 DNA is TGCGCCAGCAGCCAAGATCGGGAAGGGAATGGCTACACCTTC. It specifies CASSQDREGNGYTF. The genes are TRBV4-3 and TRBJ1-2; D is ambiguous. The V gene's germline CDR1 is LGHNA and CDR2 YSLEER. This CDR3 has 14 residues. V lost 0 bases, J lost 6 bases, and 11 bases lay in between.

A word on this clonotype: At one boundary the junction diverges from the germline segment, which might be a read error. CDR3 protein: CASSPFPRGLHEQFF. The CDR3 DNA reads as TGTGCTAGCAGCCCCTTCCCCCGGGGATTACATGAGCAGTTCTTC. The genes are TRBV7-7 and TRBJ2-5; maybe TRBD2 (5 bases). The DNA end lines up better with TRBJ2-1; the J call may be wrong. Per the germline V gene, CDR1 is SSHAT and CDR2 is FNYEAQ (reference sequence). There are 15 residues in the CDR3.

The chain employs TRBV4-1 and TRBJ2-5; 12 bases line up with TRBD1. In germline, CDR1 is MGHRA, CDR2 YSYEKL. The length of the CDR3 is 17 residues. V was pared by 4 bases and J by 0 bases, with 6 bases of the junction left unmatched. The chain's CDR3 is CASSPGQGANDQETQYF. The DNA of the CDR3 is TGCGCCAGCAGCCCGGGACAGGGGGCGAATGACCAAGAGACCCAGTACTTC.

The chain joins TRBV20-1 to TRBJ1-2; no firm D call. The V gene lost 6 bases and the J gene lost 8 bases, with 13 bases spanning the gap. The CDR3 runs to 11 residues. Germline V lookup: CDR1 DFQATT, CDR2 SNEGSKA (reference sequence). The CDR3 nucleotides are TGCAGTGCCCTCAGTGGGAGCGGCTACACCTTC. Residues: CSALSGSGYTF.

This clonotype has at least ten counts. This chain uses TRBV19 with TRBJ2-2; 8 bases align to TRBD1. V dropped 7 bases and J dropped 3; count of bases not matched to a gene: 7. The germline gives CDR1 LNHDA, CDR2 SQIVND (reference sequence). The CDR3 spans 15 residues. The CDR3 spells CASKPGQVYTGELFF. The CDR3 coding sequence is TGTGCCAGTAAACCGGGACAGGTGTACACCGGGGAGCTGTTTTTT.

This clonotype was counted between two and nine times. This chain connects TRBV7-9 to TRBJ1-2, with D unresolved. With 1 base removed from V and 6 bases from J, the gap between germline ends came to 6 bases. Germline lookup yields CDR1 SEHNR and CDR2 FQNEAQ (reference sequence). CDR3 length: 12 amino acids. Written as DNA, the CDR3 is TGTGCCAGCAGCTTAGGTTTTAATGGCTACACCTTC. Translating it yields CASSLGFNGYTF. The variable domain in full, with the rest retrieved from reference TRBV7-9 and TRBJ1-2, is DTGVSQNPRHKITKRGQNVTFRCDPISEHNRLYWYRQTLGQGPEFLTYFQNEAQLEKSRLLSDRFSAERPKGSFSTLEIQRTEQGDSAMYLCASSLGFNGYTFGSGTRLTVV.

This clonotype appeared a few times. The V and J genes are TRBV29-1 and TRBJ1-2, with D possibly matching TRBD1 (6 bases). Germline lookup yields CDR1 SQVTM and CDR2 ANQGSEA. Between the trimmed V and J ends, which lost 4 bases and 4 bases, there was a span of 13 bases. The CDR3 runs 13 residues. For the CDR3, the DNA is TGCAGCGTTGTTGGGGGGGGCTCCTATGGCTACACCTTC. Translation: CSVVGGGSYGYTF.

The V and J genes are TRBV29-1 and TRBJ2-1; D not resolved. Germline CDR1 is SQVTM and CDR2 is ANQGSEA. The CDR3 totals 16 residues. Deletions cut 7 bases from V and 2 bases from J, with 21 bases between. DNA of the CDR3: TGCAGCGCCCTGTTTCTTACGATACATACCTACAATGAGCAGTTCTTC. Translating gives CSALFLTIHTYNEQFF.

The V gene is TRBV4-2, the J gene TRBJ2-7; possible D gene TRBD2, 7 bases. The CDR3 spans 17 residues. Germline CDR1 is LGHNA and CDR2 is YNFKEQ. Trimming removed 4 bases from V and 3 bases from J, with 22 bases in between. CDR3 DNA: TGTGCCAGCAGCCCCTCACGGGGGGCAGGGGCGATCTACGAGCAGTACTTC. Translated: CASSPSRGAGAIYEQYF.

The rearrangement uses TRBV10-3 and TRBJ2-1, with D unclear. The CDR3 has 13 amino acids. The germline V gene encodes CDR1 ENHRY and CDR2 SYGVKD. V gave up 2 bases and J gave up 8 bases, with 10 bases separating them. The CDR3 nucleotides read TGTGCCATCAGTGAGACGGCTAATTATGAGCAGTTCTTC. Encoded protein: CAISETANYEQFF.

The V and J genes are TRBV7-9 and TRBJ1-1, with 7 bases lining up with TRBD1. The CDR3 covers 12 residues. The germline CDR1 and CDR2 sequences are SEHNR and FQNEAQ (reference sequence). The V and J ends lost 5 bases and 12 bases, in that order; junction bases with no gene match: 9. The CDR3 DNA sequence: TGTGCCAGCAGCACCACGGACAGGATGACTTTCTTT. Protein sequence: CASSTTDRMTFF.